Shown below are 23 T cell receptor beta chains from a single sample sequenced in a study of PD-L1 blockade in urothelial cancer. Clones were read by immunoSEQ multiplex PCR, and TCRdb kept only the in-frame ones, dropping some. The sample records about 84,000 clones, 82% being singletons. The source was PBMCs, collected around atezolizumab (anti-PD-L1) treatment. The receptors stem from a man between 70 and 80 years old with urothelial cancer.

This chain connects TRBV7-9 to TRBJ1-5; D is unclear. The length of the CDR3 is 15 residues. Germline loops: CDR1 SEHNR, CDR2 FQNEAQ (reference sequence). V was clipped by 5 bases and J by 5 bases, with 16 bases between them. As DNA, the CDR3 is TGTGCCAGCAGCCCTCCCGGGTGGGTCCATCAGCCCCAGCATTTT. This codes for CASSPPGWVHQPQHF.

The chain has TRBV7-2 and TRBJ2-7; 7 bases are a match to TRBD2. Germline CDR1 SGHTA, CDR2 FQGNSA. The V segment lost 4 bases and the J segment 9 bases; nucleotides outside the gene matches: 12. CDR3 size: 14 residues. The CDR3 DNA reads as TGTGCCAGCAGCTCTAGCGGACCAAGGCTCGCGCAGTACTTC. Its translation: CASSSSGPRLAQYF.

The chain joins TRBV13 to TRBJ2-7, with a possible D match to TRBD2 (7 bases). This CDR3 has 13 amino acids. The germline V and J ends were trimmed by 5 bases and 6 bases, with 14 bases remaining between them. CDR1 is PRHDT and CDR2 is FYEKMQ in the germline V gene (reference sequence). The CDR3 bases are TGTGCCAGCAGCCGTGGGGGGGCGACCGAGCAGTACTTC. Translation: CASSRGGATEQYF.

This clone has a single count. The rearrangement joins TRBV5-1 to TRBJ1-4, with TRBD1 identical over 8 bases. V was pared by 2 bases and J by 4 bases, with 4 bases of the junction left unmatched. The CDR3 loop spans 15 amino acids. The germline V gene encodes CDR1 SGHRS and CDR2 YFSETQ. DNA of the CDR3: TGCGCCAGCAGCTTTGGACAGGGACGTAATGAAAAACTGTTTTTT. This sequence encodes CASSFGQGRNEKLFF.

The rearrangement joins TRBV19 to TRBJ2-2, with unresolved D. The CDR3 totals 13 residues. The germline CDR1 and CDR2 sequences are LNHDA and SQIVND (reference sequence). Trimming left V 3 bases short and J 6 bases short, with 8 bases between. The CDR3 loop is CASSIASAGELFF. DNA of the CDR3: TGTGCCAGTAGTATTGCCAGCGCCGGGGAGCTGTTTTTT.

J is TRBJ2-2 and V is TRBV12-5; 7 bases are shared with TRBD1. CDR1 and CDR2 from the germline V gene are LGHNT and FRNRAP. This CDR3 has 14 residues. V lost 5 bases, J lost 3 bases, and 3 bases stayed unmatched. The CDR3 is CASGRQGYTGELFF. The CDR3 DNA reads TGTGCTAGTGGTCGACAGGGATACACCGGGGAGCTGTTTTTT.

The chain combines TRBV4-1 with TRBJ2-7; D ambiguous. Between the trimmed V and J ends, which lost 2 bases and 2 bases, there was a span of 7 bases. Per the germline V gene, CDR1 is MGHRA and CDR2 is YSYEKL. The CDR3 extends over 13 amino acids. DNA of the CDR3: TGCGCCAGCAGCCAAACCCCAGCCTACGAGCAGTACTTC. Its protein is CASSQTPAYEQYF.

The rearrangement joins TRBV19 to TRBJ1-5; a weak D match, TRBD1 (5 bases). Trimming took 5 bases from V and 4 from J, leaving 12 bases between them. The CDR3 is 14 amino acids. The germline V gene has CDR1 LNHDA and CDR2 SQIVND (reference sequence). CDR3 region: CASSEAGLNQPQHF. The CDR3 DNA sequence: TGTGCCAGTAGTGAGGCAGGGCTAAATCAGCCCCAGCATTTT.

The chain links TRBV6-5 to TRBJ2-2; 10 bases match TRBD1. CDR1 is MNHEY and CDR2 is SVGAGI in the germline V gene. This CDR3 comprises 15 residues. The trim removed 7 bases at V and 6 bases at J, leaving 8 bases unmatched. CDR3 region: CASIPTGGASGELFF. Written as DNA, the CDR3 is TGTGCCAGCATCCCGACAGGGGGCGCGTCCGGGGAGCTGTTTTTT.

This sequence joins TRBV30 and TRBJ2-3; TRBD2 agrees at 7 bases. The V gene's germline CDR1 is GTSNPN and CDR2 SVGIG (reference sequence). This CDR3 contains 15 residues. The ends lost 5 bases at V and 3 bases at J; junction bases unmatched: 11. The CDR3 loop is CAWAPTSEYTDTQYF. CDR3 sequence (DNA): TGTGCCTGGGCCCCCACTAGCGAGTATACAGATACGCAGTATTTT.

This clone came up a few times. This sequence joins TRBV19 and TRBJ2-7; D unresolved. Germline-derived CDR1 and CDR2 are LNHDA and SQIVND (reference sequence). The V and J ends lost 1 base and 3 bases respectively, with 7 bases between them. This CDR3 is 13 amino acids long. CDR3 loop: CASSIVINYEQYF. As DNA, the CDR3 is TGTGCCAGTAGTATAGTAATTAACTACGAGCAGTACTTC. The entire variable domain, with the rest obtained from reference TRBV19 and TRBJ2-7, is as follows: DGGITQSPKYLFRKEGQNVTLSCEQNLNHDAMYWYRQDPGQGLRLIYYSQIVNDFQKGDIAEGYSVSREKKESFPLTVTSAQKNPTAFYLCASSIVINYEQYFGPGTRLTVT.

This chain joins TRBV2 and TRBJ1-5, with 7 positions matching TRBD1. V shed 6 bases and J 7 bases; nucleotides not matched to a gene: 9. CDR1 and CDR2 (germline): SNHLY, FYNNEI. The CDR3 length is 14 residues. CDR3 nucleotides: TGTGCCAGCAGAGCCGGACAGGACGGGCAGCCCCAGCATTTT. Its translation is CASRAGQDGQPQHF.

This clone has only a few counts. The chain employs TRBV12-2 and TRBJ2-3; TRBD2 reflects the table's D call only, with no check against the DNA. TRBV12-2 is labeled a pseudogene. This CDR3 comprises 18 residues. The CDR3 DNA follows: TGTGCAAGTCGCTTCCGGAAGGAGGGACGCGCGTCCACAGATACGCAGTATTTT. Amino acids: CASRFRKEGRASTDTQYF.

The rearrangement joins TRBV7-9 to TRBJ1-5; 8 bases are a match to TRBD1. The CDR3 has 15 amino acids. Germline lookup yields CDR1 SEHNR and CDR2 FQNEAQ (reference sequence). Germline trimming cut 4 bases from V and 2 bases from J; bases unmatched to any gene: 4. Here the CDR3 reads CASSSGQVGNQPQHF. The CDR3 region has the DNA TGTGCCAGCAGCTCGGGACAGGTCGGCAATCAGCCCCAGCATTTT.

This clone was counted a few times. Written as DNA, the CDR3 is TGTGCCAGCAGGGTTAGCCCGGGACAGTTAAATTCACCCCTCCACTTT. This encodes CASRVSPGQLNSPLHF. The chain is built from TRBV7-8 and TRBJ1-6; 7 nucleotides line up with TRBD1. J was trimmed by 7 bases and V by 6 bases; bases with no gene match: 12. Germline V gene lookup returns CDR1 SGHVS and CDR2 FQNEAQ. This CDR3 region has 16 residues.

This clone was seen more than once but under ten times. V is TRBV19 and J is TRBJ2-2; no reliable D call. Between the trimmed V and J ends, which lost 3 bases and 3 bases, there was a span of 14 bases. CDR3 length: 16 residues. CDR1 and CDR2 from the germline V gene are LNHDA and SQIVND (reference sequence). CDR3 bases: TGTGCCAGTAGTATGGGTGGAGTCAGCTACACCGGGGAGCTGTTTTTT. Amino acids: CASSMGGVSYTGELFF.

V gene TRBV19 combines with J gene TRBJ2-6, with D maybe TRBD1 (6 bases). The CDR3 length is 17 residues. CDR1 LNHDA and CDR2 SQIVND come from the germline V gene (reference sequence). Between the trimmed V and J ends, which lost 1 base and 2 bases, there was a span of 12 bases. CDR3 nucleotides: TGTGCCAGTAGTATAGGAACAGGGAGCGCTGGGGCCAACGTCCTGACTTTC. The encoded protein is CASSIGTGSAGANVLTF.

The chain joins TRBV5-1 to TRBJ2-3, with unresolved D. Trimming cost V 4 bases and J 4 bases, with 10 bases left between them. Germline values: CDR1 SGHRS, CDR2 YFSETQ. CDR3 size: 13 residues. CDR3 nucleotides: TGCGCCAGCAGCCTAATGTCTGCAGATACGCAGTATTTT. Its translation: CASSLMSADTQYF.

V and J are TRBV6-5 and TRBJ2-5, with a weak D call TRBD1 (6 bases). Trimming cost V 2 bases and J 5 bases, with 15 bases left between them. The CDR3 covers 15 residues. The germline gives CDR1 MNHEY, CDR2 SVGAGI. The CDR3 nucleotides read TGTGCCAGCAGTTACGACAGGCACAGCGCTGAGACCCAGTACTTC. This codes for CASSYDRHSAETQYF.

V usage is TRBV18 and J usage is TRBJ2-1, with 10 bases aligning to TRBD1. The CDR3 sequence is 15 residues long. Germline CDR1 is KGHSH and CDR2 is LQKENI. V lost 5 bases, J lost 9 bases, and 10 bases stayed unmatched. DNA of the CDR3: TGTGCCAGCTCAACTCCGGGACAGGGGTCCGGTGAGCAGTTCTTC. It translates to CASSTPGQGSGEQFF.

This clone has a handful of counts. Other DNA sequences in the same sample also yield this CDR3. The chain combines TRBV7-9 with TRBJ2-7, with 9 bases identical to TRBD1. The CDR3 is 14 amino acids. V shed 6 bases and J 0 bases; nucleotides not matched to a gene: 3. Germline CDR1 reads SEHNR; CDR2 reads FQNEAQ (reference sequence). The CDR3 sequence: CASSLDRGSYEQYF. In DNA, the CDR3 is TGTGCCAGCAGTCTGGACAGGGGCTCCTACGAGCAGTACTTC.

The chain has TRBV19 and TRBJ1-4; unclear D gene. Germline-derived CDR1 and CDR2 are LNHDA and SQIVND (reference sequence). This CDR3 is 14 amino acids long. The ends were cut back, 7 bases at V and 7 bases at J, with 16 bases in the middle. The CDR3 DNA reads TGTGCCAGTACCCCCCCCGGAGGCGGTGAAAAACTGTTTTTT. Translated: CASTPPGGGEKLFF.

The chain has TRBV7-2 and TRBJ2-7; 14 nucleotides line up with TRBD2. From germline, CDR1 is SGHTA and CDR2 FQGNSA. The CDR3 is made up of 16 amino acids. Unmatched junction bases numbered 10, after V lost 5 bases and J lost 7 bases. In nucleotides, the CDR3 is TGTGCCAGCAGCCCTCGGGGACTAGCGGGAGTCAAAGAGCAGTACTTC. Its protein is CASSPRGLAGVKEQYF.